Shown below are 24 T cell receptor beta chains from a single sample sequenced in a study of technical replicates of blood from a few donors. Assay: immunoSEQ multiplex PCR; the TCRdb copy retains only in-frame clones and omits some. The profile shows approximately 89,000 clones, around 95% of them singletons. The sample taken for sequencing was T cells isolated from PBMCs. These receptors were collected from a human donor in good health.

The chain is built from TRBV18 and TRBJ2-3, with D maybe TRBD2 (5 bases). Germline V gene data show CDR1 as KGHSH and CDR2 as LQKENI. The V gene lost 3 bases and the J gene lost 2 bases, with 9 bases spanning the gap. The CDR3 is made up of 14 amino acids. In nucleotides, the CDR3 is TGTGCCAGCTCACCTCCGGGGAACACAGATACGCAGTATTTT. Translated: CASSPPGNTDTQYF.

V and J are TRBV14 and TRBJ1-1; D gene unclear. The CDR3 runs 14 residues. Trimming shortened V by 3 bases and J by 8 bases, and 16 bases separated the two germline ends. From germline, CDR1 is SGHDN and CDR2 FVKESK. This CDR3 is CASSHWGEGREAFF. CDR3 bases: TGTGCCAGCAGCCATTGGGGAGAGGGCAGAGAAGCTTTCTTT.

V and J are TRBV5-4 and TRBJ2-2; D might be TRBD1 (5 bases). The CDR3 length is 16 residues. From germline, CDR1 is SGHNT and CDR2 YYREEE (reference sequence). Trimming took off 0 bases at V and 3 bases at J, with 12 bases between the two ends. The CDR3, as DNA: TGTGCCAGCAGCTTGGGGGGCCATTCGGACACCGGGGAGCTGTTTTTT. Translating gives CASSLGGHSDTGELFF.

As concerns this clone: A junction end diverges from the germline sequence, so it may reflect a read error. This rearrangement joins TRBV7-7 to TRBJ1-2; 7 bases line up with TRBD1. The CDR3 runs to 16 residues. CDR1 is SSHAT, CDR2 FNYEAQ, per germline (reference sequence). The CDR3 nucleotides read TGTGCTAGCAGAGATGACAGGGACAGCGCTAACTATGGCTACACCTTC. This translates into CASRDDRDSANYGYTF.

V and J are TRBV19 and TRBJ2-7; D might be TRBD1 (5 bases). Trimming shortened V by 5 bases and J by 2 bases, and 10 bases separated the two germline ends. The CDR3 sequence is 13 residues long. Germline lookup yields CDR1 LNHDA and CDR2 SQIVND (reference sequence). The CDR3 loop is CASSGIQAYEQYF. In DNA form, the CDR3 reads TGTGCCAGTAGTGGGATACAGGCCTACGAGCAGTACTTC.

The sample holds one count of this clone. The chain uses TRBV10-1 and TRBJ2-1; D possibly corresponds to TRBD2 (6 bases). V gave up 9 bases and J gave up 7 bases, with 16 bases separating them. The germline V gene encodes CDR1 WNHNN and CDR2 SYGVQD (reference sequence). The CDR3 length is 13 residues. Here the CDR3 DNA reads TGCGCCAGTGCCGGGACTCAAATAAATGAGCAGTTCTTC. Protein product: CASAGTQINEQFF.

J is TRBJ1-2 and V is TRBV28, with 10 bases matching TRBD1. J lost 8 bases, V lost 8 bases, and 11 bases had no gene match. The CDR3 length is 14 residues. The germline gives CDR1 MDHEN, CDR2 SYDVKM. The CDR3 bases are TGTGCCAGCCTGGAATTGACGGGACAGGGGGGCTACACCTTC. This codes for CASLELTGQGGYTF.

This chain connects TRBV6-5 to TRBJ2-3; 10 bases fit TRBD2. In germline, CDR1 is MNHEY, CDR2 SVGAGI. The V segment lost 8 bases and the J segment 2 bases; nucleotides outside the gene matches: 4. CDR3 length: 14 residues. The CDR3, as DNA: TGTGCCAGCTGGACTAGCGGTTACACAGATACGCAGTATTTT. This codes for CASWTSGYTDTQYF.

The chain combines TRBV5-1 with TRBJ1-2; 8 nucleotides match TRBD1. V was clipped by 3 bases and J by 4 bases; unmatched bases: 17. Germline CDR1 is SGHRS and CDR2 is YFSETQ. CDR3 size: 18 residues. Here the CDR3 reads CASSSEDKWTGTAYGYTF. For the CDR3, the DNA is TGCGCCAGCAGCTCTGAAGACAAATGGACAGGGACCGCCTATGGCTACACCTTC.

This clone was detected only once. This rearrangement joins TRBV9 to TRBJ2-2; 9 bases match TRBD1. This CDR3 spans 15 amino acids. Per the germline V gene, CDR1 is SGDLS and CDR2 is YYNGEE. The V segment lost 7 bases and the J segment 5 bases; nucleotides outside the gene matches: 9. As DNA, the CDR3 is TGTGCCAGCGGAGGGGTGACAGGGGGGACCGGGGAGCTGTTTTTT. Translating gives CASGGVTGGTGELFF.

The rearrangement links TRBV28 to TRBJ2-1; TRBD2 agrees at 12 bases. The trim removed 1 base at V and 5 bases at J, leaving 12 bases unmatched. The CDR3 has 19 residues. Per germline, CDR1 MDHEN and CDR2 SYDVKM. The CDR3 bases are TGTGCCAGCAGTTTATTGCGACTAGCGGGAGTAGTTGGGGACAATGAGCAGTTCTTC. Translating gives CASSLLRLAGVVGDNEQFF. Using reference TRBV28 and TRBJ2-1 for the parts outside the CDR3, the full variable domain is DVKVTQSSRYLVKRTGEKVFLECVQDMDHENMFWYRQDPGLGLRLIYFSYDVKMKEKGDIPEGYSVSREKKERFSLILESASTNQTSMYLCASSLLRLAGVVGDNEQFFGPGTRLTVL.

This clone was seen just once. The chain couples TRBV4-1 to TRBJ2-1, with a tentative D call TRBD2 (6 bases). The CDR3 runs to 18 residues. Looked up from germline, CDR1 is MGHRA and CDR2 is YSYEKL. V gave up 1 base and J gave up 1 base, with 17 bases separating them. CDR3 region: CASSQGEGLPRSYNEQFF. The CDR3 DNA reads TGCGCCAGCAGCCAAGGTGAGGGACTCCCGCGGTCCTACAATGAGCAGTTCTTC.

The chain has TRBV28 and TRBJ1-2; maybe TRBD1 (6 bases). Germline lookup yields CDR1 MDHEN and CDR2 SYDVKM. The CDR3 has 17 amino acids. Trimming pared 2 bases from V and 4 bases from J, leaving 20 bases between. The CDR3 here is CASSLVWSRGQIYGYTF. The CDR3 nucleotides are TGTGCCAGCAGTTTAGTATGGTCGCGGGGGCAGATCTATGGCTACACCTTC.

DNA for the CDR3: TGTGCCAGCAGTGAAAATACAGGGCTCCATCAGCCCCAGCATTTT. As protein: CASSENTGLHQPQHF. V is TRBV2 and J is TRBJ1-5; possibly TRBD1 for D (6 bases). Germline V gene data show CDR1 as SNHLY and CDR2 as FYNNEI. V lost 2 bases to trimming and J lost 5 bases, with 13 bases between them. The CDR3 contains 15 residues.

The V gene is TRBV28, the J gene TRBJ2-3; 12 nucleotides line up with TRBD2. V lost 5 bases to trimming and J lost 10 bases; unmatched junction nucleotides: 7. The germline V gene encodes CDR1 MDHEN and CDR2 SYDVKM. The CDR3 length is 14 residues. The CDR3 is CASSHLGLAGPQYF. The CDR3 nucleotides are TGTGCCAGCAGTCACCTGGGACTAGCGGGTCCGCAGTATTTT.

V usage is TRBV14 and J usage is TRBJ2-2; 7 nucleotides align to TRBD1. The CDR3 totals 15 residues. Germline CDR1 reads SGHDN; CDR2 reads FVKESK. V was pared by 5 bases and J by 6 bases, with 9 bases of the junction left unmatched. The CDR3 sequence is CASSTQDRDPGELFF. In DNA form, the CDR3 reads TGTGCCAGCAGCACCCAAGACAGGGACCCCGGGGAGCTGTTTTTT.

This chain links TRBV5-1 with TRBJ2-7, with 12 bases identical to TRBD2. Trimming removed 0 bases from V and 7 bases from J; junction bases left unmatched: 5. CDR1 and CDR2 from the germline V gene are SGHRS and YFSETQ. This CDR3 has 15 amino acids. This chain's CDR3 is CASSLELAGGEEQYF. CDR3 nucleotide sequence: TGCGCCAGCAGCTTGGAACTAGCGGGAGGAGAAGAGCAGTACTTC. The variable domain in full, completed from reference TRBV5-1 and TRBJ2-7, reads KAGVTQTPRYLIKTRGQQVTLSCSPISGHRSVSWYQQTPGQGLQFLFEYFSETQRNKGNFPGRFSGRQFSNSRSEMNVSTLELGDSALYLCASSLELAGGEEQYFGPGTRLTVT.

V usage is TRBV7-9 and J usage is TRBJ1-2, with 9 nucleotides matching TRBD1. Germline V CDR1 and CDR2: SEHNR, FQNEAQ (reference sequence). CDR3 length: 16 amino acids. V gave up 1 base and J gave up 7 bases; unmatched junction bases: 10. CDR3 in DNA: TGTGCCAGCAGCTTAGGATTAAGGGACAGGGAATCTGGCTACACCTTC. This encodes CASSLGLRDRESGYTF.

V gene TRBV28 combines with J gene TRBJ2-7; 10 nucleotides align to TRBD1. With V trimmed by 5 bases and J by 2 bases, 9 bases remained unmatched. CDR1 and CDR2 from the germline V gene are MDHEN and SYDVKM. The CDR3 extends over 16 amino acids. The CDR3 sequence is CASSTPGQGTPYEQYF. The CDR3, as DNA: TGTGCCAGCAGTACACCGGGACAGGGGACCCCCTACGAGCAGTACTTC.

V gene TRBV5-4 combines with J gene TRBJ2-7; 7 bases match TRBD1. The CDR3 extends over 14 amino acids. With V trimmed by 4 bases and J by 6 bases, 10 bases remained unmatched. CDR1 SGHNT and CDR2 YYREEE come from the germline V gene (reference sequence). The CDR3: CASSMRTGPGEQYF. CDR3 DNA sequence: TGTGCCAGCAGCATGCGGACAGGTCCTGGCGAGCAGTACTTC.

The chain combines TRBV11-2 with TRBJ2-2, with TRBD1 matching 7 bases. The V gene end was trimmed by 1 base and the J gene end by 4 bases; junction bases not matched to a gene: 9. The CDR3 is made up of 17 amino acids. Germline assignment: CDR1 SGHAT and CDR2 FQNNGV. The CDR3 protein is CASSLAVRDRRTGELFF. CDR3 nucleotides: TGTGCCAGCAGCTTAGCTGTCCGGGACAGACGCACCGGGGAGCTGTTTTTT.

V gene TRBV7-9 combines with J gene TRBJ2-2; 7 positions agree with TRBD1. CDR1 is SEHNR, CDR2 FQNEAQ, per germline (reference sequence). The CDR3 is made up of 18 amino acids. V gave up 5 bases and J gave up 4 bases; unmatched junction bases: 16. The DNA for the CDR3 is TGTGCCAGCAGCCCCGCGCAGGGGGAGAGAGGGGGCACCGGGGAGCTGTTTTTT. The encoded protein is CASSPAQGERGGTGELFF. Looking up the rest from reference TRBV7-9 and TRBJ2-2 gives the full variable domain: DTGVSQNPRHKITKRGQNVTFRCDPISEHNRLYWYRQTLGQGPEFLTYFQNEAQLEKSRLLSDRFSAERPKGSFSTLEIQRTEQGDSAMYLCASSPAQGERGGTGELFFGEGSRLTVL.

This chain links TRBV7-9 with TRBJ1-4, with 9 bases aligning to TRBD1. This CDR3 region has 15 residues. Per the germline V gene, CDR1 is SEHNR and CDR2 is FQNEAQ (reference sequence). J was trimmed by 10 bases and V by 5 bases; bases with no gene match: 11. CDR3 residues: CASSNSGTGLVKLFF. DNA of the CDR3: TGTGCCAGCAGCAATTCCGGGACAGGGTTAGTAAAACTGTTTTTT.

The chain links TRBV13 to TRBJ1-3, with unresolved D. V lost 5 bases, J lost 6 bases, and 11 bases lay in between. Germline V CDR1 and CDR2: PRHDT, FYEKMQ (reference sequence). The CDR3 is 13 amino acids. In nucleotides, the CDR3 is TGTGCCAGCAGCCTGGGGAGTTTAAACACCATATATTTT. Amino acid sequence: CASSLGSLNTIYF.